Below are 18 T cell receptor beta chains sequenced from a single sample in a study of T cells in tuberculosis. Profiling relied on immunoSEQ multiplex PCR, and the TCRdb table lists in-frame clones only, not all of them. The data hold 40,000 to 45,000 clones, with 90% to 95% observed a single time. Specimen: PBMCs. All receptors derive from a donor under 30 with latent tuberculosis or without tuberculosis infection.

The chain carries TRBV5-6 and TRBJ1-2; 7 nucleotides align to TRBD1. The V and J ends lost 4 bases and 7 bases, in that order; junction bases with no gene match: 16. Germline CDR1 reads SGHDT; CDR2 reads YYEEEE. The CDR3 is made up of 16 amino acids. The CDR3 DNA is TGTGCCAGCAGCCTCGGACAGGCGCCTGGGTTTGGTGGCTACACCTTC. This encodes CASSLGQAPGFGGYTF.

This clone showed up just once. This chain's CDR3 is CSVVGGDDYGYTF. DNA for the CDR3: TGCAGCGTTGTTGGGGGCGACGACTATGGCTACACCTTC. The J gene is TRBJ1-2, the V gene TRBV29-1, with D possibly being TRBD1 (6 bases). Germline V gene sequence: CDR1 SQVTM, CDR2 ANQGSEA. V lost 4 bases and J lost 3, with 12 bases in between. The CDR3 contains 13 residues. The full variable domain, its missing parts supplied by reference TRBV29-1 and TRBJ1-2, is SAVISQKPSRDICQRGTSLTIQCQVDSQVTMMFWYRQQPGQSLTLIATANQGSEATYESGFVIDKFPISRPNLTFSTLTVSNMSPEDSSIYLCSVVGGDDYGYTFGSGTRLTVV.

The CDR3 region is CASSGQGYEQYF. The CDR3 coding sequence is TGTGCCAGCAGCGGGCAGGGCTACGAGCAGTACTTC. The chain has TRBV14 and TRBJ2-7; D perhaps matches TRBD1 (5 bases). Trimming took off 5 bases at V and 3 bases at J, with 8 bases between the two ends. The CDR3 extends over 12 amino acids. Germline assignment: CDR1 SGHDN and CDR2 FVKESK.

DNA for the CDR3: TGTGCCAGCAGCTCCCAGGGGGCTAGGAACAATGAGCAGTTCTTC. It is translated as CASSSQGARNNEQFF. V and J are TRBV6-5 and TRBJ2-1; 8 nucleotides match TRBD1. Germline V gene sequence: CDR1 MNHEY, CDR2 SVGAGI. With V trimmed by 6 bases and J by 5 bases, 9 bases remained unmatched. This CDR3 comprises 15 residues.

The chain is built from TRBV5-1 and TRBJ2-3; weak D call: TRBD2 (5 bases). Trimming left V 7 bases short and J 5 bases short, with 11 bases between. CDR1 and CDR2 from the germline V gene are SGHRS and YFSETQ. This CDR3 contains 12 residues. The CDR3: CASASSQDTQYF. In DNA, the CDR3 is TGCGCCAGCGCCTCTAGCCAAGATACGCAGTATTTT.

Remarks on this clone: The same CDR3 can be traced to other DNA sequences in this sample. The chain carries TRBV5-6 and TRBJ1-5; D is undetermined. The V gene lost 4 bases and the J gene lost 4 bases, with 15 bases spanning the gap. Germline V lookup: CDR1 SGHDT, CDR2 YYEEEE. The CDR3 runs 15 residues. The CDR3 spells CASSLSYRGNQPQHF. The CDR3 DNA reads TGTGCCAGCAGCCTTTCGTACCGGGGTAATCAGCCCCAGCATTTT.

This chain connects TRBV2 to TRBJ2-7; TRBD1 matches 10 bases. Trimming took 8 bases from V and 6 from J; bases not matched to a gene: 7. CDR3 size: 13 residues. CDR1 is SNHLY, CDR2 FYNNEI, per germline. The CDR3 bases are TGTGCCAGCTTAGGGACAGGGGACTCCGAGCAGTACTTC. As protein: CASLGTGDSEQYF. Complete variable domain (other parts from reference TRBV2 and TRBJ2-7): EPEVTQTPSHQVTQMGQEVILRCVPISNHLYFYWYRQILGQKVEFLVSFYNNEISEKSEIFDDQFSVERPDGSNFTLKIRSTKLEDSAMYFCASLGTGDSEQYFGPGTRLTVT.

The chain is built from TRBV5-6 and TRBJ1-2, with D possibly being TRBD1 (5 bases). Germline values: CDR1 SGHDT, CDR2 YYEEEE. The CDR3 runs to 13 residues. V lost 4 bases to trimming and J lost 8 bases, with 15 bases between them. CDR3 coding DNA: TGTGCCAGCAGCCCGGCGGGGGGGGACGGCTACACCTTC. Residues: CASSPAGGDGYTF.

The chain has TRBV7-6 and TRBJ2-7; a weak D match, TRBD2 (6 bases). The CDR3 totals 14 residues. CDR1 is SGHVS, CDR2 FNYEAQ, per germline. The V and J ends lost 1 base and 4 bases respectively, with 11 bases between them. The CDR3 DNA sequence: TGTGCCAGCAGCTTAGGGGGGACTTCGTACGAGCAGTACTTC. Its translation: CASSLGGTSYEQYF.

In its sample, this clone was seen once. V gene TRBV5-4 combines with J gene TRBJ1-1; tentatively, D is TRBD1 (5 bases). Germline V gene sequence: CDR1 SGHNT, CDR2 YYREEE (reference sequence). The V end was cut by 4 bases, the J end by 2 bases, with 12 bases between. There are 14 residues in the CDR3. The CDR3 coding sequence is TGTGCCAGCAGCATGACAGATCTTAACACTGAAGCTTTCTTT. It yields the protein CASSMTDLNTEAFF.

V is TRBV13 and J is TRBJ2-7; the match to TRBD1 covers 9 bases. Germline CDR1 reads PRHDT; CDR2 reads FYEKMQ (reference sequence). J gave up 4 bases and V 4 bases, and 8 bases lay outside the gene matches. CDR3 length: 15 amino acids. CDR3: CASSSFGQGNYEQYF. The CDR3 bases are TGTGCCAGCAGCTCCTTTGGACAGGGGAATTACGAGCAGTACTTC.

This clone was seen more than once but under ten times. In the same sample, other DNA sequences code for this CDR3. The V gene is TRBV9, the J gene TRBJ1-2; no reliable D call. V shed 0 bases and J shed 2 bases, with 5 bases lying between them. CDR3 length equals 13 residues. Germline V gives CDR1 SGDLS, CDR2 YYNGEE. The CDR3 DNA reads as TGTGCCAGCAGCGTAGACAGCAACTATGGCTACACCTTC. Translating gives CASSVDSNYGYTF.

This clone came up once. This chain connects TRBV19 to TRBJ2-1, with D perhaps TRBD1 (5 bases). The CDR3 consists of 15 residues. V lost 3 bases to trimming and J lost 1 base, with 10 bases between them. Germline V gene lookup returns CDR1 LNHDA and CDR2 SQIVND (reference sequence). CDR3 amino acids: CASSIMQGSYNEQFF. The CDR3 nucleotides are TGTGCCAGTAGTATTATGCAGGGATCCTACAATGAGCAGTTCTTC. The full variable domain, with the rest looked up from reference TRBV19 and TRBJ2-1, is DGGITQSPKYLFRKEGQNVTLSCEQNLNHDAMYWYRQDPGQGLRLIYYSQIVNDFQKGDIAEGYSVSREKKESFPLTVTSAQKNPTAFYLCASSIMQGSYNEQFFGPGTRLTVL.

This clone was seen only once. The chain links TRBV5-1 to TRBJ2-3; D perhaps matches TRBD2 (6 bases). The germline V gene has CDR1 SGHRS and CDR2 YFSETQ. There are 16 residues in the CDR3. The ends were cut back, 0 bases at V and 3 bases at J, with 14 bases in the middle. In DNA form, the CDR3 reads TGCGCCAGCAGCTTGGAACCGCCGGGGGTGACAGATACGCAGTATTTT. Amino acid sequence: CASSLEPPGVTDTQYF.

The chain recombines TRBV29-1 with TRBJ1-1; maybe TRBD1 (6 bases). The germline CDR1 and CDR2 sequences are SQVTM and ANQGSEA. The CDR3 spans 13 residues. V lost 6 bases and J 1 base, leaving 12 bases between the germline ends. Here the CDR3 reads CSVLDRPNTEAFF. For the CDR3, the DNA is TGCAGCGTCCTTGACAGGCCGAACACTGAAGCTTTCTTT.

This sequence joins TRBV6-1 and TRBJ1-4; 8 bases agree with TRBD1. Germline V gene sequence: CDR1 MNHNS, CDR2 SASEGT. Trimming removed 1 base from V and 4 bases from J; junction bases left unmatched: 8. This CDR3 is 17 amino acids long. Here the CDR3 reads CASSEVEGDRLNEKLFF. As DNA, the CDR3 is TGTGCCAGCAGTGAAGTAGAGGGGGACAGGCTTAATGAAAAACTGTTTTTT.

This clone was counted only a few times. This chain joins TRBV18 and TRBJ2-7; 8 bases map to TRBD1. The V and J ends lost 5 bases and 4 bases, in that order; junction bases with no gene match: 16. The germline CDR1 and CDR2 sequences are KGHSH and LQKENI. The CDR3 covers 17 residues. CDR3 region: CASSSITGGLGSYEQYF. In nucleotides, the CDR3 is TGTGCCAGCTCATCGATTACAGGGGGACTGGGGAGTTACGAGCAGTACTTC.

Only a few counts were recorded for this clone. The V and J genes are TRBV13 and TRBJ2-1; 7 bases agree with TRBD2. V dropped 4 bases and J dropped 9; count of bases not matched to a gene: 6. The CDR3 has 13 residues. Germline CDR1 PRHDT, CDR2 FYEKMQ (reference sequence). CDR3 coding DNA: TGTGCCAGCAGCTCCTCGGGGGAGGGTGAGCAGTTCTTC. Translating it yields CASSSSGEGEQFF.